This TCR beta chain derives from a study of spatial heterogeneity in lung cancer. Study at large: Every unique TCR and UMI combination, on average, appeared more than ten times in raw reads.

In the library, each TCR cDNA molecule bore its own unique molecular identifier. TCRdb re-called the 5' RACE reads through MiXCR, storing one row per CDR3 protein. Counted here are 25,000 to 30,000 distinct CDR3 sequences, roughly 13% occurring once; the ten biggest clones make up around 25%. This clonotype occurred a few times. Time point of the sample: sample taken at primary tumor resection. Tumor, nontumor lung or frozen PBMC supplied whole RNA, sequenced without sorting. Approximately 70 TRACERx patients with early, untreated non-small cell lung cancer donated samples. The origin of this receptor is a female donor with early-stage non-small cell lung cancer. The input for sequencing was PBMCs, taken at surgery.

The CDR3 here is CASSPTRTRNTDTQYF. In DNA, the CDR3 is TGTGCCAGCAGCCCTACCCGGACTAGAAACACAGATACGCAGTATTTT. The chain couples TRBV11-2 to TRBJ2-3, with TRBD2 matching over 7 bases. The germline CDR1 and CDR2 sequences are SGHAT and FQNNGV. V was clipped by 5 bases and J by 2 bases; unmatched bases: 10. The CDR3 sequence is 16 residues long.